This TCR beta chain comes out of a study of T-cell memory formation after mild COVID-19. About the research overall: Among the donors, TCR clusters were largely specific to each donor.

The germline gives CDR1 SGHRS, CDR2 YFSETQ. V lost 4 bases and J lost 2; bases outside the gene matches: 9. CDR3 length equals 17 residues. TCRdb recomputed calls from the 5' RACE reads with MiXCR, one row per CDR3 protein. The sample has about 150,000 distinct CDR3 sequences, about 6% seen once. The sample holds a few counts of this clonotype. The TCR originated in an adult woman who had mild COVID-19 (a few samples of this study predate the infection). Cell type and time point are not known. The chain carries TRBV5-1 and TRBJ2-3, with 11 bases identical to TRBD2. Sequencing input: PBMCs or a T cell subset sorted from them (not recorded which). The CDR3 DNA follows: TGCGCCAGCAGCGCTGGGACTAGCGGAACCTACACAGATACGCAGTATTTT. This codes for CASSAGTSGTYTDTQYF.